One and the same sample provided the 3 T cell receptor beta chains below, sequenced in a study of blood T cell repertoires in COVID-19. TCRdb keeps only in-frame clones here, not all; method: immunoSEQ multiplex PCR. The table records about 120,000 clones, around nine tenths of them present only once. Sequencing used peripheral blood. Receptors were obtained from an elderly woman with acute or convalescent COVID-19.

The chain joins TRBV6-5 to TRBJ2-3; TRBD2 is a possible D gene (6 bases). This CDR3 has 13 residues. CDR1 and CDR2 (germline): MNHEY, SVGAGI. V lost 6 bases, J lost 2 bases, and 9 bases lay in between. CDR3 in DNA: TGTGCCAGCAGCCGGGAGAACACAGATACGCAGTATTTT. Protein: CASSRENTDTQYF.

V gene TRBV4-2 combines with J gene TRBJ2-5, with TRBD2 identical over 8 bases. There are 17 residues in the CDR3. V was pared by 0 bases and J by 5 bases, with 11 bases of the junction left unmatched. Per the germline V gene, CDR1 is LGHNA and CDR2 is YNFKEQ. CDR3 bases: TGTGCCAGCAGCCAAGATCTAAGGCCGGGGGGGTTCGAGACCCAGTACTTC. Protein: CASSQDLRPGGFETQYF.

The chain couples TRBV11-2 to TRBJ1-1, with D perhaps TRBD1 (5 bases). Germline V lookup: CDR1 SGHAT, CDR2 FQNNGV. The CDR3 contains 13 residues. V lost 0 bases and J lost 11, with 13 bases in between. The CDR3 protein is CASSLEGGRVAFF. For the CDR3, the DNA is TGTGCCAGCAGCTTAGAAGGCGGCAGGGTGGCTTTCTTT.